The TCR beta chain described here comes from a study of shared clonotypes between healthy human individuals. The overall study: The donor group consisted of two women and three men, aged 18 to 49. Study results and limitations: An effect of sequencing depth on clonotype sharing among donors was expected.

Points on this clone: Its antigen remains unknown.

Donors had no recently reported acute infections or vaccinations and were HIV-negative. Unsorted PBMC samples were amplified in replicate PCRs containing 300 ng DNA, tens of thousands of T cell genomes. Method: immunoSEQ multiplex PCR; TCRdb's copy keeps in-frame clones and lacks some. This sample carries about 500,000 clones, more than 70% of them seen once, and the ten largest clones take approximately 12%. The sample comprised PBMCs. This receptor was identified in a middle-aged woman in good health. Some clones in this sample may be carry-over from other donors' samples.

CDR3 region: CASSPKWNQPQHF. CDR3 in DNA: TGTGCCAGCAGCCCCAAGTGGAATCAGCCCCAGCATTTT. The rearrangement uses TRBV4-2 and TRBJ1-5; D unclear. The germline V and J ends were trimmed by 4 bases and 4 bases, with 8 bases remaining between them. Per the germline V gene, CDR1 is LGHNA and CDR2 is YNFKEQ. The CDR3 is made up of 13 amino acids.